This T cell receptor (beta chain) was sequenced in a study of CXCR3-negative and CXCR3-positive naive CD8 T cells. Background on the study: The dataset comprises some 150 million TRB reads in total, with about 1.5 +/- 0.3 million reads per library. Study-wide findings and caveats: Cryopreserved cells showed partially decreased CXCR3 expression, and most assays used fresh PBMCs.

cDNA libraries for TRB were generated by 5' RACE incorporating UMI labels. Reanalyzing the 5' RACE reads, TCRdb keeps one entry per CDR3 protein, without DNA. This sample contains over 35,000 distinct CDR3 sequences. Worth noting for this clonotype: What it recognizes is unknown.

Cells classed as naive CD8+ T cells were CD45RO-CCR7+CD27+CD95-. The sequencing sample was made of naive CXCR3- CD8+ T cells from blood. The subset here: CD45RO-CCR7+CD27+CD95- naive CD8+ T cells lacking CXCR3 (TNR3-). The source of this sequence is a human donor in good health. Some clones in this sample may be carry-over from other donors' samples.

Here the CDR3 reads CASSRGLVSYNEQFF. This chain connects TRBV12-3 or TRBV12-4 to TRBJ2-1; the TCRdb call, TRBD2, lacks DNA for checking. The CDR3 length is 15 residues.